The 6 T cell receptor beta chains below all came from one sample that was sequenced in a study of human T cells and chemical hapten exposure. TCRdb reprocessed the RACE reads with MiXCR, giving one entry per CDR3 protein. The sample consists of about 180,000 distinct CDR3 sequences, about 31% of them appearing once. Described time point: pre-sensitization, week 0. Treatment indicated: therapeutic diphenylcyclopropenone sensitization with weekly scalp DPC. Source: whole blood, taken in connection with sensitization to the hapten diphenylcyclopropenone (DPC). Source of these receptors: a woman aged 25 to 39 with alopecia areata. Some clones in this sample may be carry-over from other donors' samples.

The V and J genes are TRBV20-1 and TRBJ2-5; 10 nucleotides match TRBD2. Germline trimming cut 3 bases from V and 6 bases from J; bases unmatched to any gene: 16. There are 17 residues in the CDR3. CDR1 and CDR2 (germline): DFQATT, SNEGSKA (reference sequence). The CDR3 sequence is CSARGLFSGGPGKTQYF. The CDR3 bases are TGCAGTGCTAGGGGTTTGTTTAGCGGGGGGCCGGGAAAGACCCAGTACTTC.

The DNA of the CDR3 is TGTGCCAGCAGTTCCCCTGGGACCTACGAGCAGTACTTC. Its protein is CASSSPGTYEQYF. V is TRBV12-3 or TRBV12-4 and J is TRBJ2-7; no definite D call. Deletions cut 4 bases from V and 2 bases from J, with 9 bases between. This CDR3 has 13 residues.

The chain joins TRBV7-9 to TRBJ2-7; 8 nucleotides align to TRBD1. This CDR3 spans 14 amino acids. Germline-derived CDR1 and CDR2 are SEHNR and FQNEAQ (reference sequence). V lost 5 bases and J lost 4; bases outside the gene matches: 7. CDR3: CASSGAGGGYEQYF. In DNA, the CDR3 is TGTGCCAGCAGCGGGGCAGGGGGCGGTTACGAGCAGTACTTC.

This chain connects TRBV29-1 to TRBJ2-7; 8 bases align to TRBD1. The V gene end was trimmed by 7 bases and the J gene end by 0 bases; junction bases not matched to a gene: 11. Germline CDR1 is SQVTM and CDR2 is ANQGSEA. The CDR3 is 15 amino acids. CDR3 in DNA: TGCAGCGCCCGGGACAGGCGTGACCTCTCCTACGAGCAGTACTTC. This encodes CSARDRRDLSYEQYF.

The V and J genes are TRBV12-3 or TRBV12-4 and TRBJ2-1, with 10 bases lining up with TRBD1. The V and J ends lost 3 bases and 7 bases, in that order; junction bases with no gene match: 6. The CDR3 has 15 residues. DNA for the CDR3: TGTGCCAGCAGTTTCCCGGACAGGGGGAGGAATGAGCAGTTCTTC. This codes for CASSFPDRGRNEQFF.

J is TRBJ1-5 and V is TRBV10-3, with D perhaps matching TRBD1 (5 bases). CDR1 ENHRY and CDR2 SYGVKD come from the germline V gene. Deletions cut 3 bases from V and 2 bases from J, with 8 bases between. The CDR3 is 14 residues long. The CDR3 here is CAISEWGGNQPQHF. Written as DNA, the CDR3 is TGTGCCATCAGTGAATGGGGGGGCAATCAGCCCCAGCATTTT.